The present entry profiles one TCR beta chain with its context. Its antigen is unknown. Per the germline V gene, CDR1 is LGHNA and CDR2 is YSLEER. This CDR3 has 14 residues. V lost 1 base to trimming and J lost 5 bases, with 11 bases between them. The source of the sample is a study of T cells in localized non-small cell lung cancer. Study results and caveats: As only one tumor region underwent sequencing, heterogeneity remains possible.

Measured with immunoSEQ multiplex PCR; TCRdb has only the in-frame clones, and not every one. The sample contains over 70,000 clones, roughly nine tenths of which appear only once. The chain couples TRBV4-3 to TRBJ1-2; no definite D call. This TCR was recovered from a male donor at least 60 years old with stage III squamous cell lung carcinoma. The starting material was peripheral blood, obtained before any cancer treatment. Here the CDR3 reads CASSQVAQLYGYTF. CDR3 coding DNA: TGCGCCAGCAGCCAAGTCGCACAGCTTTATGGCTACACCTTC.